The clone carrying this TCR beta chain was found a few times. The target antigen is unknown. The data were obtained in a study of T cells after yellow fever vaccination. General study points: Some clonotypes were seen in both the CD4 and the CD8 compartments. These made up a small share and likely arose from convergent recombination.

MiXCR, run by TCRdb on the 5' RACE reads, gives a single entry per CDR3 protein. In the table there are 280,000 or so distinct CDR3 sequences, 7.5% to 9% of which are singletons. Germline V gene data show CDR1 as SNHLY and CDR2 as FYNNEI. This CDR3 is built from 16 residues. Germline trimming cut 3 bases from V and 5 bases from J; bases unmatched to any gene: 10. The chain joins TRBV2 to TRBJ2-7, with TRBD2 matching 10 bases. The sequences come from CD4+ T cells sorted from PBMCs, collected 5 days after the yellow fever booster vaccination. This clonotype was obtained from a man aged 18 to 29 who received the YFV17D yellow fever vaccine. CDR3 DNA sequence: TGTGCCAGCAGTGATCGGGAGAGCGGGGGGGGTGACGAGCAGTACTTC. Amino acids: CASSDRESGGGDEQYF.